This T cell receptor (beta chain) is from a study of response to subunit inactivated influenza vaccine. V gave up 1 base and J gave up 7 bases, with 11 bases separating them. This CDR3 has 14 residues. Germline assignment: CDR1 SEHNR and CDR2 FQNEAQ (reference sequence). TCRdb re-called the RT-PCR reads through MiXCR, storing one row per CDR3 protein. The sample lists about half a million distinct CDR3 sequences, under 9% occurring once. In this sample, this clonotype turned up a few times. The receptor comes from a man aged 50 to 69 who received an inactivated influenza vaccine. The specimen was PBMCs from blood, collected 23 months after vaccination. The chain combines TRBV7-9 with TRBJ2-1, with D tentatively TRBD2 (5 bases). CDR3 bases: TGTGCCAGCAGCTTAGTCGGGGAATGGAATGAGCAGTTCTTC. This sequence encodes CASSLVGEWNEQFF.